This TCR beta chain stems from a study of T cell responses to AZD1222 COVID-19 vaccine. Second doses that came at about 4 or about 12 weeks were put together. As to this clone: The antigen is undetermined.

V was trimmed by 4 bases and J by 3 bases, leaving 25 bases between them. Germline V CDR1 and CDR2: MNHEY, SMNVEV (reference sequence). The CDR3 consists of 19 residues. Points from the study as a whole: Spike-wide coverage was observed for vaccine-associated CD4 TCRs, with dominant responses at 160-218 and 743-854. A mostly white British donor set with more females was recruited, and clonal diversity was possibly underestimated. Just a handful of AZD1222 recipients tested seropositive at baseline.

Assay: immunoSEQ multiplex PCR; the TCRdb copy retains only in-frame clones and omits some. This table holds 150,000 to 250,000 clones, 80% to 95% found once. V and J are TRBV27 and TRBJ1-5; D is perhaps TRBD1 (6 bases). The sequence was collected from an adult who received the AZD1222 COVID-19 vaccine. The sample consisted of peripheral blood, taken 28 days after the second AZD1222 dose. CDR3 region: CASSSIGPGGSGANQPQHF. The CDR3 nucleotides read TGTGCCAGCAGTTCAATCGGTCCGGGCGGGTCGGGGGCCAATCAGCCCCAGCATTTT.